These 2 T cell receptor beta chains were all obtained from the same sample, sequenced in a study of Ad26.COV2.S vaccination and SARS-CoV-2 variants. Sequencing was performed with immunoSEQ multiplex PCR; in TCRdb, only in-frame clones are kept and a portion is missing. The sample holds 400,000 or so clones, approximately 91% seen once. As for treatment: about 20 received Ad26.COV2.S at low or high dose, single or two shots; five or six received placebo; per-sample allocation not given. Vaccine and placebo recipients were sampled on day 63 after the first injection. The starting material was peripheral blood, obtained in a trial of Ad26.COV2.S vaccine versus placebo. These TCRs come from a person aged 18-65 years who received the Ad26.COV2.S COVID-19 vaccine or a placebo.

V is TRBV18 and J is TRBJ1-4, with 9 bases fitting TRBD1. This CDR3 comprises 14 residues. V lost 0 bases and J lost 8; bases outside the gene matches: 1. From germline, CDR1 is KGHSH and CDR2 LQKENI. The CDR3 DNA follows: TGTGCCAGCTCACCACCGGACAGGGGAGAAAAACTGTTTTTT. It encodes CASSPPDRGEKLFF. The entire variable domain, with the rest obtained from reference TRBV18 and TRBJ1-4, is as follows: NAGVMQNPRHLVRRRGQEARLRCSPMKGHSHVYWYRQLPEEGLKFMVYLQKENIIDESGMPKERFSAEFPKEGPSILRIQQVVRGDSAAYFCASSPPDRGEKLFFGSGTQLSVL.

The chain uses TRBV5-1 and TRBJ1-1; no firm D call. The V gene lost 0 bases and the J gene lost 4 bases, with 10 bases spanning the gap. Germline lookup yields CDR1 SGHRS and CDR2 YFSETQ. This CDR3 contains 14 residues. DNA of the CDR3: TGCGCCAGCAGCTTGGAGAGGGCACCCACTGAAGCTTTCTTT. This codes for CASSLERAPTEAFF.